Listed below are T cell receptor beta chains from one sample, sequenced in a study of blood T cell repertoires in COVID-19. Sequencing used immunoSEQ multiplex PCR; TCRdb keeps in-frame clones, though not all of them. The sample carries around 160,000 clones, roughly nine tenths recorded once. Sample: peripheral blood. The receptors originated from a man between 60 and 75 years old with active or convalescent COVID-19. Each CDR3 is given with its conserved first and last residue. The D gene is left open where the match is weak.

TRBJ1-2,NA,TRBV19,CASSISGGLANYGYTF
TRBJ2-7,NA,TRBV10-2,CASSPQGYEQYF
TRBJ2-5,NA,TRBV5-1,CASSSSGASQETQYF
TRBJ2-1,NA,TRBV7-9,CASSLELAYNEQFF
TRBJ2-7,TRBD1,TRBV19,CASKGQLAYEQYF
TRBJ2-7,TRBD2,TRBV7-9,CASSLAGTSPSYEQYF
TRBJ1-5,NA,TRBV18,CASSLGDQPQHF
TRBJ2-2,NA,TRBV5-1,CASSLAVQGAGELFF
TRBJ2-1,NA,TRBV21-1,CASSKVGQGGPSSYNEQFF
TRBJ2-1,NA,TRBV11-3,CASSLRGGGSGYNEQFF
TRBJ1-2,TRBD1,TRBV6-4,CASSAYRGDGYTF
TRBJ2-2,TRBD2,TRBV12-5,CASGLVWSGGPHTGELFF
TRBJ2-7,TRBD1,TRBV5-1,CASSFGTGGITYEQYF
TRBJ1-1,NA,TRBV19,CASSIRAGGDTEAFF
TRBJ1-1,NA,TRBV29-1,CSVEAGPEAFF
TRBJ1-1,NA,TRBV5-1,CASSYGQNTEAFF
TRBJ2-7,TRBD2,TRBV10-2,CASSELGRDEQYF
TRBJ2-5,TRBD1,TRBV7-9,CASSPGQARQETQYF
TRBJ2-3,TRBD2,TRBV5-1,CASSRTVAGVMSTDTQYF
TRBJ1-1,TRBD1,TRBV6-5,CASSYSPTGLTEAFF
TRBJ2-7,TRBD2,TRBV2,CASKRELDEQYF
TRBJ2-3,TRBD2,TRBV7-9,CASSQNSGGILDTQYF
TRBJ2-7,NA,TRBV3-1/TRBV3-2,CASSLRTDHEQYF
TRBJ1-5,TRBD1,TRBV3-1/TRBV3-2,CASSQGVGQVRNQPQHF
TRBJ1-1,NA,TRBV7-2,CASSLRPTGNTEAFF
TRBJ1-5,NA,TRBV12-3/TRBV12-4,CASSFGGQPQHF
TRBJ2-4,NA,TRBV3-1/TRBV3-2,CASSQQTQNIQYF
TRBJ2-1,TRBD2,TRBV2,CASSEWSLAGNNEQFF
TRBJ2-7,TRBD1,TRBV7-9,CASSLRGTGGYEQYF
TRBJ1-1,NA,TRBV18,CASSPPTGSDTEAFF
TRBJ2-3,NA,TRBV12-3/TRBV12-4,CASRASSTDTQYF
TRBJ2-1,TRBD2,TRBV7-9,CASSLGGSNYNEQFF
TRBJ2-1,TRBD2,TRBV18,CASSPRNGGAIHEQFF
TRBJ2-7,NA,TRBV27,CASSSGYEQYF
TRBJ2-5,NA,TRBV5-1,CASSDGQFQETQYF
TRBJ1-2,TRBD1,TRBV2,CASSEAGTVYGYTF
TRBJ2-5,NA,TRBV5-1,CASSLGQLQETQYF
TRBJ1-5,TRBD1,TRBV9,CASSTGQGDQPQHF
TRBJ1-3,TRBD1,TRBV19,CASRPTGGPTGNTIYF
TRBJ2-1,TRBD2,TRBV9,CASSSLAASYNEQFF